The rows below give T cell receptor beta chains drawn from one sample of a study of CD8 T cells in Susac syndrome. TCRdb itself ran the immunoSEQ multiplex PCR reads through MiXCR, one entry per CDR3 protein. The table includes more than 200,000 distinct CDR3 sequences, 92% detected once. The sequencing sample was made of CD8+ T cells from PBMCs. These receptors all stem from a human donor with multiple sclerosis. The CDR3 runs from the conserved cysteine through the conserved F or W. D genes are given only for firm matches. Not all rows give a size; the values are once, few, many and, for expanded clones, a class.

>.|TRBV30|TRBJ1-1|.
CAWSEGAEAFF
TGTGCCTGGAGTGAGGGGGCTGAAGCTTTCTTT
>.|TRBV19|TRBJ2-3|.
CASSIRTPGPQYF
TGTGCCAGTAGTATTAGGACTCCCGGGCCGCAGTATTTT
>.|TRBV19|TRBJ2-1|.
CASSVVAGNEQFF
TGTGCCAGTAGTGTCGTCGCCGGGAATGAGCAGTTCTTC
>.|TRBV11-2|TRBJ1-1|.
CASSLILGDTEAFF
TGTGCCAGCAGCTTAATTCTGGGGGACACTGAAGCTTTCTTT
>.|TRBV30|TRBJ2-1|TRBD2
CAWSEEREIYNEQFF
TGTGCCTGGAGTGAAGAGCGGGAGATCTACAATGAGCAGTTCTTC
>.|TRBV6-1|TRBJ2-3|TRBD2
CASSEVGLGLFPDTQYF
TGTGCCAGCAGTGAAGTTGGACTAGGGTTGTTCCCAGATACGCAGTATTTT
>.|TRBV7-2|TRBJ2-5|TRBD2
CASSWGTSGRRETQYF
TGTGCCAGCAGCTGGGGGACTAGCGGGAGGAGAGAGACCCAGTACTTC
>.|TRBV7-9|TRBJ2-1|.
CASSFLSNNEQFF
TGTGCCAGCAGCTTTTTATCCAACAATGAGCAGTTCTTC
>.|TRBV6-2/TRBV6-3|TRBJ2-4|.
CASSSSRQAILAKNIQYF
TGTGCCAGCAGTTCCTCGAGACAGGCCATACTAGCCAAAAACATTCAGTACTTC
>.|TRBV7-3|TRBJ2-7|.
CASSSGGSEQYF
TGTGCCAGCAGCTCCGGGGGAAGCGAGCAGTACTTC
>.|TRBV9|TRBJ1-2|TRBD1
CASSAPGTGRYGYTF
TGTGCCAGCAGCGCCCCCGGGACAGGGAGATATGGCTACACCTTC
>.|TRBV10-1|TRBJ2-7|.
CASPRPSYEQYF
TGCGCCAGCCCTAGGCCTTCCTACGAGCAGTACTTC
>.|TRBV29-1|TRBJ2-2|TRBD1
CSARTGHRGELFF
TGCAGCGCCCGGACAGGGCATAGGGGGGAGCTGTTTTTT
>.|TRBV27|TRBJ2-1|.
CASTARQSYYNEQFF
TGTGCCAGCACCGCCCGACAAAGTTATTACAATGAGCAGTTCTTC
>.|TRBV4-1|TRBJ1-1|.
CASSQDVAEGGSPEAFF
TGCGCCAGCAGCCAAGATGTAGCAGAGGGTGGTAGTCCTGAAGCTTTCTTT
>.|TRBV7-9|TRBJ1-3|.
CASSLARGNTIYF
TGTGCCAGCAGCTTAGCGCGGGGGAACACCATATATTTT
>.|TRBV15|TRBJ1-3|.
CATSRRIGNTIYF
TGTGCCACCAGCAGGAGGATAGGAAACACCATATATTTT
>.|TRBV12-3/TRBV12-4|TRBJ2-7|TRBD1
CASSRARVRDRDGSEQYF
TGTGCCAGCAGCCGCGCTCGGGTCCGGGACAGGGACGGGAGCGAGCAGTACTTC
>.|TRBV11-2|TRBJ2-6|.
CATTTTDPSGANVLTF
TGTGCCACCACAACAACCGACCCTTCTGGGGCCAACGTCCTGACTTTC
>.|TRBV4-1|TRBJ2-1|.
CASSQDSGSPRFF
TGCGCCAGCAGCCAAGATTCAGGGTCCCCCCGGTTCTTC
>.|TRBV6-1|TRBJ2-1|.
CASTSVAEGQYNEQFF
TGTGCCAGCACCTCTGTAGCGGAGGGCCAGTACAATGAGCAGTTCTTC
>.|TRBV25-1|TRBJ2-5|TRBD1
CASSYYRGDETQYF
TGTGCCAGCAGTTACTACAGGGGGGACGAGACCCAGTACTTC
>.|TRBV19|TRBJ1-1|.
CASNKGWNTEAFF
TGTGCCAGTAATAAGGGGTGGAACACTGAAGCTTTCTTT
>.|TRBV2|TRBJ1-2|.
CAGEGGRAYGYTF
TGTGCCGGTGAGGGGGGACGGGCCTATGGCTACACCTTC
>.|TRBV7-8|TRBJ1-4|TRBD1
CASHDRGHNEKLFF
TGTGCCAGTCACGACAGGGGGCACAATGAAAAACTGTTTTTT
>.|TRBV15|TRBJ2-7|.
CATSPRRGRSEQYF
TGTGCCACCAGCCCGCGGAGGGGAAGGTCCGAGCAGTACTTC
>.|TRBV7-3|TRBJ2-2|TRBD2
CASEGGVKDTGELFF
TGTGCCAGCGAGGGAGGGGTAAAGGACACCGGGGAGCTGTTTTTT
>.|TRBV6-1|TRBJ2-2|TRBD2
CASSEYSGGAGTGELFF
TGTGCCAGCAGTGAATACAGCGGGGGGGCGGGCACCGGGGAGCTGTTTTTT
>.|TRBV29-1|TRBJ1-1|.
CSSRLNTEAFF
TGCAGCTCTCGGCTGAACACTGAAGCTTTCTTT
>.|TRBV7-9|TRBJ1-3|.
CASSLVDSTSGNTIYF
TGTGCCAGCAGCTTAGTGGATTCAACCTCTGGAAACACCATATATTTT
>.|TRBV7-9|TRBJ2-1|.
CASGPFSKQFF
TGTGCCAGCGGTCCTTTTAGCAAGCAGTTCTTC
>.|TRBV7-8|TRBJ2-1|.
CASSLKGTYNEQFF
TGTGCCAGCAGCCTCAAAGGGACTTACAATGAGCAGTTCTTC
>.|TRBV27|TRBJ1-1|TRBD1
CASSLTGVTEAFF
TGTGCCAGCAGTCTAACAGGGGTCACTGAAGCTTTCTTT
>.|TRBV12-5|TRBJ2-1|.
CASGLGNEQFF
TGTGCTAGTGGTTTGGGGAATGAGCAGTTCTTC
>.|TRBV5-8|TRBJ1-6|.
CASSLVDGGNSPLHF
TGTGCCAGCAGCTTGGTGGACGGGGGGAATTCACCCCTCCACTTT
>.|TRBV7-3|TRBJ2-3|TRBD2
CASSLTIGSGLANTDTQYF
TGTGCCAGCAGCTTAACAATCGGGAGTGGACTAGCGAACACAGATACGCAGTATTTT
>.|TRBV20-1|TRBJ2-3|TRBD1
CSAPQGTGHKGSGDTQYF
TGCAGTGCTCCCCAAGGGACAGGACACAAGGGTTCGGGGGATACGCAGTATTTT
>.|TRBV7-9|TRBJ1-1|.
CASSPSVAGNTEAFF
TGTGCCAGCAGCCCATCCGTGGCAGGGAACACTGAAGCTTTCTTT
>once|TRBV30|TRBJ2-6|.
CAWSVGIGANVLTF
TGTGCCTGGAGTGTGGGAATTGGGGCCAACGTCCTGACTTTC
>.|TRBV7-9|TRBJ2-7|.
CASSQIQQGGSSYEQYF
TGTGCCAGCAGCCAGATTCAGCAGGGGGGGAGCTCCTACGAGCAGTACTTC
>.|TRBV10-3|TRBJ2-3|.
CAISEHLATDTQYF
TGTGCCATCAGTGAGCACCTAGCAACAGATACGCAGTATTTT
>.|TRBV2|TRBJ2-5|.
CASSPPTGLQETQYF
TGTGCCAGCAGTCCACCCACAGGGCTCCAAGAGACCCAGTACTTC
>.|TRBV29-1|TRBJ2-7|TRBD1
CSVGQGTYEQYF
TGCAGCGTAGGACAGGGGACCTACGAGCAGTACTTC
>.|TRBV5-6|TRBJ2-7|.
CASSLVGGDTSYEQYF
TGTGCCAGCAGCTTGGTCGGAGGGGACACAAGCTACGAGCAGTACTTC
>.|TRBV4-1|TRBJ1-1|.
CASSPQGPNTEAFF
TGCGCCAGCAGCCCGCAGGGCCCCAACACTGAAGCTTTCTTT
>.|TRBV9|TRBJ2-1|TRBD2
CASSVAGGMDEQFF
TGTGCCAGCAGCGTAGCGGGAGGAATGGATGAGCAGTTCTTC
>.|TRBV9|TRBJ2-1|TRBD2
CASQIGGEDYNEQFF
TGTGCCTCGCAAATCGGGGGGGAGGACTACAATGAGCAGTTCTTC
>.|TRBV29-1|TRBJ1-5|TRBD1
CSGGFTGGNQPQHF
TGCAGCGGGGGGTTTACAGGGGGCAATCAGCCCCAGCATTTT
>.|TRBV5-1|TRBJ2-2|TRBD2
CASSFSNSGKNTGELFF
TGCGCCAGCAGCTTCTCTAACAGCGGGAAGAACACCGGGGAGCTGTTTTTT